These 21 T cell receptor beta chains share one sample of origin, sequenced in a study of blood T cell repertoires in COVID-19. The repertoire was sequenced with immunoSEQ multiplex PCR; TCRdb's copy has only in-frame clones and lacks some. The data show some 300,000 clones, roughly 89% seen once. The material sequenced was PBMCs or T cells enriched from blood (not recorded which). Source of these receptors: a woman aged 30 to 39 who had recovered from COVID-19.

The gene calls are TRBV25-1 and TRBJ2-7; 11 nucleotides align to TRBD2. V gave up 4 bases and J gave up 2 bases; unmatched junction bases: 4. Germline CDR1 MGHDK, CDR2 SYGVNS. This CDR3 is 15 amino acids long. CDR3 protein: CASSAGLAAAYEQYF. The CDR3, as DNA: TGTGCCAGCAGTGCGGGACTAGCGGCGGCCTACGAGCAGTACTTC.

V and J are TRBV11-3 and TRBJ2-6; 7 bases map to TRBD2. Germline lookup yields CDR1 SGHNT and CDR2 YENEEA. V was clipped by 4 bases and J by 2 bases; unmatched bases: 2. The CDR3 runs to 15 residues. The CDR3 protein is CASSSGGTGANVLTF. CDR3 in DNA: TGTGCCAGCAGCTCCGGGGGGACTGGGGCCAACGTCCTGACTTTC.

Worth noting for this clone: Other nucleotide sequences in the sample specify the same CDR3. V and J are TRBV5-1 and TRBJ2-2, with 7 positions matching TRBD1. This CDR3 contains 14 residues. V lost 4 bases, J lost 5 bases, and 5 bases stayed unmatched. The V gene's germline CDR1 is SGHRS and CDR2 YFSETQ. CDR3 sequence: CASSPGQRTGELFF. CDR3 nucleotides: TGCGCCAGCAGCCCGGGACAGAGAACCGGGGAGCTGTTTTTT.

The chain uses TRBV5-1 and TRBJ2-1, with a weak D call TRBD2 (6 bases). This CDR3 spans 17 amino acids. V shed 0 bases and J shed 8 bases, with 21 bases lying between them. From germline, CDR1 is SGHRS and CDR2 YFSETQ. The CDR3 sequence is CASSLGRLARVNDEQFF. Here the CDR3 DNA reads TGCGCCAGCAGCTTGGGCCGTCTAGCGCGCGTTAACGATGAGCAGTTCTTC.

This rearrangement joins TRBV5-6 to TRBJ1-1, with no clear D. The germline gives CDR1 SGHDT, CDR2 YYEEEE. V shed 8 bases and J shed 4 bases, with 15 bases lying between them. This CDR3 region has 13 residues. The CDR3 coding sequence is TGTGCCAGTCATCTAAGTTATGGCACTGAAGCTTTCTTT. Translation gives CASHLSYGTEAFF.

This chain uses TRBV4-1 with TRBJ1-2, with 9 nucleotides matching TRBD1. Germline lookup yields CDR1 MGHRA and CDR2 YSYEKL. The CDR3 loop spans 13 amino acids. V shed 2 bases, J shed 9 bases, and the junction held 4 bases outside the gene matches. The CDR3 DNA follows: TGCGCCAGCAGCCAACTTGGACAGGGGCGCTACACCTTC. Residues: CASSQLGQGRYTF.

In DNA form, the CDR3 reads TGTGCCAGTAGCCTCTCTTGGGCCAGCGGAGGCTATGGCTACACCTTC. Translation: CASSLSWASGGYGYTF. The chain links TRBV19 to TRBJ1-2, with no clear D. Germline-derived CDR1 and CDR2 are LNHDA and SQIVND (reference sequence). The germline V and J ends were trimmed by 6 bases and 4 bases, with 21 bases remaining between them. This CDR3 has 16 amino acids.

The chain combines TRBV18 with TRBJ1-1; 8 nucleotides line up with TRBD1. The CDR3 has 17 residues. Germline CDR1 and CDR2: KGHSH and LQKENI. The ends lost 2 bases at V and 0 bases at J; junction bases unmatched: 8. Here the CDR3 DNA reads TGTGCCAGCTCACCAGGACAGGGCCTGGTAATGAACACTGAAGCTTTCTTT. Translation gives CASSPGQGLVMNTEAFF.

This rearrangement joins TRBV6-5 to TRBJ1-6; D is undetermined. The CDR3 extends over 15 amino acids. The germline CDR1 and CDR2 sequences are MNHEY and SVGAGI. V was clipped by 0 bases and J by 4 bases, with 7 bases between them. The DNA for the CDR3 is TGTGCCAGCAGTTACTCGCGGGAATATAATTCACCCCTCCACTTT. Its protein product is CASSYSREYNSPLHF.

The V call is TRBV19, the J call TRBJ2-1; D remains unclear. Germline V gene lookup returns CDR1 LNHDA and CDR2 SQIVND (reference sequence). CDR3 size: 13 residues. The V gene lost 2 bases and the J gene lost 4 bases, with 6 bases spanning the gap. CDR3 nucleotide sequence: TGTGCCAGTAGTATAAAGAGTTACAATGAGCAGTTCTTC. Translated: CASSIKSYNEQFF. The full variable domain, rest sourced from reference TRBV19 and TRBJ2-1, is DGGITQSPKYLFRKEGQNVTLSCEQNLNHDAMYWYRQDPGQGLRLIYYSQIVNDFQKGDIAEGYSVSREKKESFPLTVTSAQKNPTAFYLCASSIKSYNEQFFGPGTRLTVL.

This clone came up once. This rearrangement joins TRBV5-8 to TRBJ2-3; possible D gene TRBD2, 5 bases. This CDR3 region has 15 residues. Germline values: CDR1 SGHTS, CDR2 YDEGEE. V was pared by 5 bases and J by 1 base, with 14 bases between. This chain's CDR3 is CASSPVGVGTDTQYF. CDR3 bases: TGTGCCAGCAGTCCTGTCGGGGTAGGCACAGATACGCAGTATTTT. The whole variable domain, filled in from reference TRBV5-8 and TRBJ2-3, reads EAGVTQSPTHLIKTRGQQATLRCSPISGHTSVYWYQQALGLGLQFLLWYDEGEERNRGNFPPRFSGRQFPNYSSELNVNALELEDSALYLCASSPVGVGTDTQYFGPGTRLTVL.

The V gene is TRBV5-1, the J gene TRBJ2-7, with 8 positions matching TRBD1. The V gene end was trimmed by 4 bases and the J gene end by 2 bases; junction bases not matched to a gene: 5. The CDR3 runs to 14 residues. Per the germline V gene, CDR1 is SGHRS and CDR2 is YFSETQ. The CDR3, as DNA: TGCGCCAGCAGCCGGACAGGGATCACCTACGAGCAGTACTTC. Translated, it gives CASSRTGITYEQYF.

The rearrangement uses TRBV3-1 (or the pseudogene TRBV3-2) and TRBJ2-1, with a weak D call TRBD1 (6 bases). Germline loops: CDR1 LGHDT, CDR2 YNNKEL (reference sequence). The CDR3 length is 14 residues. The V gene lost 0 bases and the J gene lost 10 bases, with 13 bases spanning the gap. As DNA, the CDR3 is TGTGCCAGCAGCCAAGATGGAGCGCAGGGGGAGCAGTTCTTC. It is translated as CASSQDGAQGEQFF.

The rearrangement joins TRBV5-5 to TRBJ1-1, with 12 bases aligning to TRBD1. The CDR3 is 14 amino acids. Per the germline V gene, CDR1 is SGHKS and CDR2 is YYEKEE (reference sequence). With 2 bases clipped from V and 7 bases from J, the junction kept 3 bases outside the gene matches. In DNA, the CDR3 is TGTGCCAGCAGCTTCGGGACAGGGGGCTTTGAAGCTTTCTTT. It codes for CASSFGTGGFEAFF.

V is TRBV19 and J is TRBJ2-6; TRBD1 aligns across 7 bases. This CDR3 has 18 amino acids. J was trimmed by 3 bases and V by 6 bases; bases with no gene match: 14. Looked up from germline, CDR1 is LNHDA and CDR2 is SQIVND (reference sequence). The CDR3 spells CASSLDRDTAYGANVLTF. The CDR3 DNA sequence: TGTGCCAGTAGCCTAGACAGGGACACCGCATATGGGGCCAACGTCCTGACTTTC.

The chain recombines TRBV14 with TRBJ1-4; TRBD1 matches at 7 bases. Per the germline V gene, CDR1 is SGHDN and CDR2 is FVKESK. Germline trimming cut 6 bases from V and 8 bases from J; bases unmatched to any gene: 9. The CDR3 extends over 14 amino acids. The chain's CDR3 is CASRQTGAAEKLFF. The CDR3 DNA reads TGTGCCAGCAGGCAAACAGGGGCCGCGGAAAAACTGTTTTTT.

As to this clone: One end of the junction is discordant with germline, which a read error may explain. The gene calls are TRBV20-1 and TRBJ2-7, with 7 positions matching TRBD1. The CDR3 spans 11 residues. Per the germline V gene, CDR1 is DFQATT and CDR2 is SNEGSKA (reference sequence). The CDR3 region is CSALDRDSIPF. CDR3 DNA: TGCAGTGCTTTAGACCGGGACAGCATTCCCTTC.

This chain connects TRBV12-3 or TRBV12-4 to TRBJ1-3; 7 bases map to TRBD1. J lost 2 bases, V lost 9 bases, and 4 bases had no gene match. This CDR3 has 13 residues. The CDR3: CASTGETGNTIYF. The CDR3 DNA reads as TGTGCCAGTACAGGGGAAACTGGAAACACCATATATTTT.

This clone was picked up one time. The chain couples TRBV7-6 to TRBJ1-1; possibly TRBD1 for D (5 bases). The CDR3 is made up of 16 amino acids. CDR1 is SGHVS and CDR2 is FNYEAQ in the germline V gene. Trimming removed 5 bases at V and 7 bases at J, with 23 bases between. Written as DNA, the CDR3 is TGTGCCAGCAGCAAAAACAACCCTAGGGGATGGAGTGAAGCTTTCTTT. Protein sequence: CASSKNNPRGWSEAFF.

The chain couples TRBV18 to TRBJ2-7; tentative D call: TRBD1 (6 bases). V shed 4 bases and J shed 3 bases, with 10 bases lying between them. Germline loops: CDR1 KGHSH, CDR2 LQKENI. There are 13 residues in the CDR3. The CDR3 region has the DNA TGTGCCAGCTCACGGACAGCGAGCTACGAGCAGTACTTC. It codes for CASSRTASYEQYF.

This sequence joins TRBV5-1 and TRBJ2-5; TRBD2 agrees at 9 bases. The CDR3 sequence is 15 residues long. Germline trimming cut 5 bases from V and 2 bases from J; bases unmatched to any gene: 7. Germline-derived CDR1 and CDR2 are SGHRS and YFSETQ. CDR3 residues: CASRGIAGEQETQYF. Written as DNA, the CDR3 is TGCGCCAGCAGGGGGATAGCGGGAGAACAAGAGACCCAGTACTTC.